This entry is about one T cell receptor beta chain. The data stem from a study of cytomegalovirus exposure and HLA in healthy donors. Germline CDR1 SGHRS, CDR2 YFSETQ. CDR3 length: 13 residues. Trimming removed 1 base at V and 3 bases at J, with 5 bases between. Sequenced by immunoSEQ multiplex PCR; TCRdb stores in-frame clones only, minus some. This table has 200,000 or so clones, 87% appearing once. The TCR comes from a woman between 18 and 30 years old in good health and CMV-seropositive. Sample: PBMCs. V and J are TRBV5-1 and TRBJ2-4; D gene unclear. The CDR3, as DNA: TGCGCCAGCAGCTTGTCGGGCAAAAACATTCAGTACTTC. Its protein is CASSLSGKNIQYF. Filled out from reference TRBV5-1 and TRBJ2-4, the complete variable domain reads KAGVTQTPRYLIKTRGQQVTLSCSPISGHRSVSWYQQTPGQGLQFLFEYFSETQRNKGNFPGRFSGRQFSNSRSEMNVSTLELGDSALYLCASSLSGKNIQYFGAGTRLSVL.